This T cell receptor (beta chain) originates from a study of breast tumors, draining lymph nodes, adjacent tissues. The study, taken as a whole, reports: Tumor TCR diversity was below lymph nodes but above nontumor tissue. Most tumor T cells seemingly derive from lymph node, then expand in tumor. Luminal-like breast cancer showed significantly higher tumor–nontumor repertoire similarity than basal-like.

TCRdb called the multiplex PCR reads again in MiXCR, with one record for every CDR3 protein. Among 33,000 or so distinct CDR3 sequences, about 60% were seen once, and the ten largest hold roughly 18%. In the case of this clonotype: What it recognizes is unknown.

The TCR originated in a female donor with breast cancer. Some clones in this sample may be carry-over from other donors' samples. The sequencing sample was made of breast tumor tissue.

The DNA of the CDR3 is TGTGCCTTCCGACCATCGTCCACCGGGGAGCTGTTTTTT. This codes for CAFRPSSTGELFF. The V gene is TRBV10-3, the J gene TRBJ2-2; D is undetermined. CDR3 length equals 13 residues. Germline V CDR1 and CDR2: ENHRY, SYGVKD. V shed 11 bases and J shed 4 bases, with 14 bases lying between them.